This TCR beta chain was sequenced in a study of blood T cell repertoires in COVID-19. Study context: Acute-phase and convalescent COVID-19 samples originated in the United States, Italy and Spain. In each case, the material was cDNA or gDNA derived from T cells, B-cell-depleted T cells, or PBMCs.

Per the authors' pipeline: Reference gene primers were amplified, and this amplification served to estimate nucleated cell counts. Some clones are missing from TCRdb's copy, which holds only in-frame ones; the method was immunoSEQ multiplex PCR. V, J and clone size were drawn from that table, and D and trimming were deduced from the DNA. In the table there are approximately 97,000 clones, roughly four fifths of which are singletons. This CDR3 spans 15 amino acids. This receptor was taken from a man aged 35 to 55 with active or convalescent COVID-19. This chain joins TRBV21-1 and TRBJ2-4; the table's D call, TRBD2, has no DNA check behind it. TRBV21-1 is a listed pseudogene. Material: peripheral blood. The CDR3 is CASSKVKGAVLIQYF. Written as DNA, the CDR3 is TGTGCCAGCAGCAAAGTTAAGGGAGCGGTGCTGATTCAGTACTTC.